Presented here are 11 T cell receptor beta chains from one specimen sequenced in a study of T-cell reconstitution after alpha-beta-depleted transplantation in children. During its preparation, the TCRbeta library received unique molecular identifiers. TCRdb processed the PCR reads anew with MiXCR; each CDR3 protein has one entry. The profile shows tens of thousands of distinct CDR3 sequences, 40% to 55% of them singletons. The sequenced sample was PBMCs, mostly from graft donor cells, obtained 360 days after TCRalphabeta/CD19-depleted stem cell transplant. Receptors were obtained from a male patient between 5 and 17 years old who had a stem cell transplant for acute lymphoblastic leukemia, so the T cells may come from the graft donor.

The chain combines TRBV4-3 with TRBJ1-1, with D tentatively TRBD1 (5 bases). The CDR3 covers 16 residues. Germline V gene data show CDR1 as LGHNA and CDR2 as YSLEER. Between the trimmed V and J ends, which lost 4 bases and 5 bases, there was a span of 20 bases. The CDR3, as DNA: TGCGCCAGCAGCCTCCTAAGGACAATATCGGGAACTGAAGCTTTCTTT. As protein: CASSLLRTISGTEAFF.

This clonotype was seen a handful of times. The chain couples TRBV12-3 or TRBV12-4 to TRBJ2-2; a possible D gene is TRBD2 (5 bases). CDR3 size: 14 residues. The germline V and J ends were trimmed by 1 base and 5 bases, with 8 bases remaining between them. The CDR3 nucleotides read TGTGCCAGCAGTTTAGAGGGAGCTACCGGGGAGCTGTTTTTT. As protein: CASSLEGATGELFF.

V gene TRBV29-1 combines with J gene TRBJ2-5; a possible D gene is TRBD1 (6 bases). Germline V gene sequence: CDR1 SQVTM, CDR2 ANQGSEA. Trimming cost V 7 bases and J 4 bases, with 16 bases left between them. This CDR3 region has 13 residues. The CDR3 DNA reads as TGCAGCGAAACGGGTCGAGGGGGAGAGACCCAGTACTTC. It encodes CSETGRGGETQYF.

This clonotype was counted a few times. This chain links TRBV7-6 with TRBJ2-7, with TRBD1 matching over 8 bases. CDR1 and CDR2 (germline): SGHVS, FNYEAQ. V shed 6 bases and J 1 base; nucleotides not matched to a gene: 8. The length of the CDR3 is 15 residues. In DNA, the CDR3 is TGTGCCAGCAGTTACTCCGGGACAGGTTCCTACGAGCAGTACTTC. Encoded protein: CASSYSGTGSYEQYF. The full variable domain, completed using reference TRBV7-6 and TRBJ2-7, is GAGVSQSPRYKVTKRGQDVALRCDPISGHVSLYWYRQALGQGPEFLTYFNYEAQQDKSGLPNDRFSAERPEGSISTLTIQRTEQRDSAMYRCASSYSGTGSYEQYFGPGTRLTVT.

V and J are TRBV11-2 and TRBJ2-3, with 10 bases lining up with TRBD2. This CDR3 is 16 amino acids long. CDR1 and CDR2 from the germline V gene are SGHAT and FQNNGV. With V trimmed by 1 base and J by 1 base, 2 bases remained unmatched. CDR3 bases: TGTGCCAGCAGCTTAGGGGGGACTAGCGGCACAGATACGCAGTATTTT. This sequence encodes CASSLGGTSGTDTQYF.

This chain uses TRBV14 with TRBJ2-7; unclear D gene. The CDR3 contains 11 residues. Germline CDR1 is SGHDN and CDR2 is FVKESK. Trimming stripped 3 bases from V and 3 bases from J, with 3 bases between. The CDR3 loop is CASSQDYEQYF. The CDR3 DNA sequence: TGTGCCAGCAGCCAGGACTACGAGCAGTACTTC. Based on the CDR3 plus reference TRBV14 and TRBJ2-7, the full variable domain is EAGVTQFPSHSVIEKGQTVTLRCDPISGHDNLYWYRRVMGKEIKFLLHFVKESKQDESGMPNNRFLAERTGGTYSTLKVQPAELEDSGVYFCASSQDYEQYFGPGTRLTVT.

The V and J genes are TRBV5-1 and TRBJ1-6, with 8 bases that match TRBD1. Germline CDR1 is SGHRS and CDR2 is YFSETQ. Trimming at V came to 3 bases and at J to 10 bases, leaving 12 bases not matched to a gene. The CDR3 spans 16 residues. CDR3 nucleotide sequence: TGCGCCAGCAGCTCCGGGACAGGAATTACCCACTCACCCCTCCACTTT. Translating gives CASSSGTGITHSPLHF.

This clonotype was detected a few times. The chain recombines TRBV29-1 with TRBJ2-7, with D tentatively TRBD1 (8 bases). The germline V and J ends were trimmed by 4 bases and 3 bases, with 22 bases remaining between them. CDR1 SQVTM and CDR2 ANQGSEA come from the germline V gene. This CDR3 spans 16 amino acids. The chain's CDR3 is CSVADREGLSYYEQYF. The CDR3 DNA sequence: TGCAGCGTTGCGGACAGGGAGGGACTCTCCTACTACGAGCAGTACTTC.

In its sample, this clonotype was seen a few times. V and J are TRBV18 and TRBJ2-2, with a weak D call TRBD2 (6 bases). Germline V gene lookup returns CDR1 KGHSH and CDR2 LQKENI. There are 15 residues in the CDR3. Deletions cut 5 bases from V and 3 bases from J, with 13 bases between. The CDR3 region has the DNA TGTGCCAGCTCATTCGGAGGGCCTGACACCGGGGAGCTGTTTTTT. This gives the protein CASSFGGPDTGELFF.

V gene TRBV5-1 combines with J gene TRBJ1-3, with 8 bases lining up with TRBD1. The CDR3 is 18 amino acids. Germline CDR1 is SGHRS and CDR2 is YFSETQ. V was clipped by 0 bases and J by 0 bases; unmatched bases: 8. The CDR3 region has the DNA TGCGCCAGCAGCTTGGCGCCCGGACAGGGTTCCTCTGGAAACACCATATATTTT. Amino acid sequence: CASSLAPGQGSSGNTIYF. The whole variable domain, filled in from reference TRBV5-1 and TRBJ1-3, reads KAGVTQTPRYLIKTRGQQVTLSCSPISGHRSVSWYQQTPGQGLQFLFEYFSETQRNKGNFPGRFSGRQFSNSRSEMNVSTLELGDSALYLCASSLAPGQGSSGNTIYFGEGSWLTVV.

CDR3 coding DNA: TGTGCCAGCAGCGTAGAGGCTAGCGGGGGGAGGGGGCAGTTCTTC. Translated: CASSVEASGGRGQFF. V and J are TRBV9 and TRBJ2-1; the match to TRBD2 covers 11 bases. The CDR3 has 15 amino acids. The V and J ends lost 0 bases and 12 bases, in that order; junction bases with no gene match: 8. Per the germline V gene, CDR1 is SGDLS and CDR2 is YYNGEE.